This TCR beta chain was captured by sequencing in a study of blood T cell repertoires in COVID-19. About the study: Researchers got acute and convalescent COVID-19 samples from the United States, Italy and Spain.

In the authors' workflow: Counts of nucleated cells, estimated from reference gene primer amplification, were obtained. The repertoire was sequenced with immunoSEQ multiplex PCR; TCRdb's copy has only in-frame clones and lacks some. Clonal size and the V and J genes are those of that table, whereas D and trimming came from the DNA. This table has 150,000 to 200,000 clones, roughly 84% appearing once. The source material was peripheral blood. This clonotype originated in a human donor with acute or convalescent COVID-19. The donor label of this sample is uncertain.

The CDR3 nucleotides are TGTGCCAGCAGCTTCAACAGGGTGAACACTGAAGCTTTCTTT. Translation: CASSFNRVNTEAFF. The V and J genes are TRBV11-1 and TRBJ1-1; tentative D call: TRBD1 (6 bases). The CDR3 extends over 14 amino acids. Germline values: CDR1 SGHAT, CDR2 FQDESV (reference sequence). V was shortened by 3 bases and J by 0 bases, with 8 bases between the two germline ends. The variable domain in full, with the rest retrieved from reference TRBV11-1 and TRBJ1-1, is EAEVAQSPRYKITEKSQAVAFWCDPISGHATLYWYRQILGQGPELLVQFQDESVVDDSQLPKDRFSAERLKGVDSTLKIQPAELGDSAMYLCASSFNRVNTEAFFGQGTRLTVV.